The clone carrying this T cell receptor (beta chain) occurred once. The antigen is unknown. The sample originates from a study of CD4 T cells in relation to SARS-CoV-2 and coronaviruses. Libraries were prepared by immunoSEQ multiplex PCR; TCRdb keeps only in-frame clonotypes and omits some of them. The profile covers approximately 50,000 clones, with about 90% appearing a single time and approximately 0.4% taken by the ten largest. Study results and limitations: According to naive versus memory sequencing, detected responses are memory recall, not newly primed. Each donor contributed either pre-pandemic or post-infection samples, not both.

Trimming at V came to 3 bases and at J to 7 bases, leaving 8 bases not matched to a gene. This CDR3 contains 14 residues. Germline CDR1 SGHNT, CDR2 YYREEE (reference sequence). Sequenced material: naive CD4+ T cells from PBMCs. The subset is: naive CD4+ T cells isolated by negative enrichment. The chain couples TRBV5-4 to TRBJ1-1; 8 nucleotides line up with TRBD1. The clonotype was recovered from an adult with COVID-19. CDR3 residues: CASSSEQGAYEAFF. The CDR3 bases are TGTGCCAGCAGCTCGGAGCAGGGGGCGTATGAAGCTTTCTTT.